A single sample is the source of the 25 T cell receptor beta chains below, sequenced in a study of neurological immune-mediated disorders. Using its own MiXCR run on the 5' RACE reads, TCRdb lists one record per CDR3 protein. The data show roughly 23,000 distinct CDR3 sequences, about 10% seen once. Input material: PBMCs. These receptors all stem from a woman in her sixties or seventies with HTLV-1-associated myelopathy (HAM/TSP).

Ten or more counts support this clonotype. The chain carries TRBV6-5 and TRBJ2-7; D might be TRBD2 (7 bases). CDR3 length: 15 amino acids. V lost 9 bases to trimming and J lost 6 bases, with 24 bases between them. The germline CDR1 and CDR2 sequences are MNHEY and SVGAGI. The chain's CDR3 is CASSTEGGVAFEQYF. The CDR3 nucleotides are TGTGCCAGTTCAACTGAGGGGGGGGTAGCGTTCGAGCAGTACTTC.

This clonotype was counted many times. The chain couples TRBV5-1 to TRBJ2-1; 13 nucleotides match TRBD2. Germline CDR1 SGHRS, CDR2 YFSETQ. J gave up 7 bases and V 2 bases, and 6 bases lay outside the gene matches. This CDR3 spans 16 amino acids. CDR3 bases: TGCGCCAGCAGCTTAGGGACTAGCGGGGCATCGAATGAGCAGTTCTTC. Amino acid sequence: CASSLGTSGASNEQFF.

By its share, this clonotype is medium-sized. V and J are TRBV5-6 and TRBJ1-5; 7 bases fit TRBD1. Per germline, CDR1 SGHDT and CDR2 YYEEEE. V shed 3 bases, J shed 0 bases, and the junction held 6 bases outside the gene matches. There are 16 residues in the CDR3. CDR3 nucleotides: TGTGCCAGCAGCTCGACGGGACAGCCTAGCAATCAGCCCCAGCATTTT. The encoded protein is CASSSTGQPSNQPQHF.

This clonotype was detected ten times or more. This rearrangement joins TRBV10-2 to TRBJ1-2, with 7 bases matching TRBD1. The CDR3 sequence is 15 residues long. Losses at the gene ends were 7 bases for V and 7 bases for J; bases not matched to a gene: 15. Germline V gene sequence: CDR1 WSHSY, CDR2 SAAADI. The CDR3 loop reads CASTWAQGGRSGYTF. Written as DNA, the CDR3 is TGCGCCAGCACCTGGGCCCAAGGGGGCAGATCTGGCTACACCTTC.

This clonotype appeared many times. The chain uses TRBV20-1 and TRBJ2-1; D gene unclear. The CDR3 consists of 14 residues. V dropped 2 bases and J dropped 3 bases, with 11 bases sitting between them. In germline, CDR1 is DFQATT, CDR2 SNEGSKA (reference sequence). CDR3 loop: CSARTRRNYNEQFF. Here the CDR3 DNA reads TGCAGTGCTAGAACCCGACGAAACTACAATGAGCAGTTCTTC.

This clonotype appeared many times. The CDR3 here is CSAREGGGIGELFF. Here the CDR3 DNA reads TGCAGTGCTAGAGAGGGGGGCGGCATCGGGGAGCTGTTTTTT. The J gene is TRBJ2-2, the V gene TRBV20-1; the D gene could be TRBD1 or TRBD2 (6 bases each). V was cut by 0 bases and J by 7 bases, with 12 bases left in between. This CDR3 has 14 amino acids. Per germline, CDR1 DFQATT and CDR2 SNEGSKA (reference sequence).

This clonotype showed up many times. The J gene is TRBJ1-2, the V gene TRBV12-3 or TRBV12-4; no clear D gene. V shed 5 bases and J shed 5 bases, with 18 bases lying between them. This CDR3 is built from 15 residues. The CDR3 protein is CASSRGALEGYGYTF. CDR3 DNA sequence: TGTGCCAGCAGTCGCGGAGCTTTAGAGGGATATGGCTACACCTTC.

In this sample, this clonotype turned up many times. This CDR3 reads CASSPLQGASYEQYF. As DNA, the CDR3 is TGTGCCAGCTCACCACTACAGGGGGCCTCCTACGAGCAGTACTTC. The V gene is TRBV18, the J gene TRBJ2-7; 9 bases are a match to TRBD1. The germline gives CDR1 KGHSH, CDR2 LQKENI. This CDR3 contains 15 residues. V was clipped by 1 base and J by 0 bases; unmatched bases: 1.

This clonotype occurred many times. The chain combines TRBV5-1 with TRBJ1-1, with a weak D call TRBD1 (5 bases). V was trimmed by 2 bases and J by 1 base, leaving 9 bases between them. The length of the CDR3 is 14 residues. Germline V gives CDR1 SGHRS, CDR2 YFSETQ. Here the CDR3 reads CASSFATENTEAFF. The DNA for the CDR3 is TGCGCCAGCAGCTTCGCGACAGAGAACACTGAAGCTTTCTTT. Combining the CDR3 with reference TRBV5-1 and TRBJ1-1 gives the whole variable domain KAGVTQTPRYLIKTRGQQVTLSCSPISGHRSVSWYQQTPGQGLQFLFEYFSETQRNKGNFPGRFSGRQFSNSRSEMNVSTLELGDSALYLCASSFATENTEAFFGQGTRLTVV.

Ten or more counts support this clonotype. The CDR3 DNA reads TGCAGTGCCGAACTAGCGGGGGCTGGCAATGAGCAGTTCTTC. Translation: CSAELAGAGNEQFF. The chain has TRBV20-1 and TRBJ2-1, with 11 bases aligning to TRBD2. Germline-derived CDR1 and CDR2 are DFQATT and SNEGSKA (reference sequence). CDR3 size: 14 residues. Losses at the gene ends were 6 bases for V and 6 bases for J; bases not matched to a gene: 7.

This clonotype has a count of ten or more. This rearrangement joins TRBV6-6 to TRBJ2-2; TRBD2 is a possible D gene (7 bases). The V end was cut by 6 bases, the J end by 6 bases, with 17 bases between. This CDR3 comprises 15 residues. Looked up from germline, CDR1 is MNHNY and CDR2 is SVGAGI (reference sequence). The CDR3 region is CASRYHREGPGELFF. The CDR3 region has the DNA TGTGCCAGCAGATATCACAGGGAGGGACCCGGGGAGCTGTTTTTT.

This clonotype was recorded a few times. In DNA form, the CDR3 reads TGTGCCAGCAGCGGACCAAGTTATGGCTACACCTTC. The encoded protein is CASSGPSYGYTF. The chain recombines TRBV5-6 with TRBJ1-2, with D uncertain. In germline, CDR1 is SGHDT, CDR2 YYEEEE. The CDR3 extends over 12 amino acids. With 4 bases removed from V and 5 bases from J, the gap between germline ends came to 9 bases.

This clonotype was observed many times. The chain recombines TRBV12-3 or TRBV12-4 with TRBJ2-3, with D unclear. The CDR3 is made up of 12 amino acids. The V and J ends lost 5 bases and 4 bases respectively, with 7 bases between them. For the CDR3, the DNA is TGTGCCAGCAGTAAACGACCAGATACGCAGTATTTT. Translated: CASSKRPDTQYF.

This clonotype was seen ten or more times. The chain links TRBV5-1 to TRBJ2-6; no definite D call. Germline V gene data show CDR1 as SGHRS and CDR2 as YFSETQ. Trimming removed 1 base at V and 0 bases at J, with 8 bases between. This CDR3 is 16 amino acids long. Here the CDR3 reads CASSLRSRSGANVLTF. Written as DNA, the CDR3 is TGCGCCAGCAGCTTGAGGTCCCGCTCTGGGGCCAACGTCCTGACTTTC.

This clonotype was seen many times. CDR3 coding DNA: TGCGCCAGCAGCCAATTGCTAGCTTCTGAGCAGTTCTTC. Residues: CASSQLLASEQFF. The rearrangement joins TRBV4-1 to TRBJ2-1; tentative D call: TRBD2 (5 bases). Germline-derived CDR1 and CDR2 are MGHRA and YSYEKL. The CDR3 has 13 amino acids. Trimming pared 2 bases from V and 9 bases from J, leaving 11 bases between.

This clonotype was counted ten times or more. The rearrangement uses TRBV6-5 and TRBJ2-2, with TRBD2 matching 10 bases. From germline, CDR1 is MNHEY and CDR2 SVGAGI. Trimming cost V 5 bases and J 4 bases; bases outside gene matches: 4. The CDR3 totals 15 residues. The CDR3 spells CASSRTSGFTGELFF. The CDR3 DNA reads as TGTGCCAGCAGTCGGACTAGCGGATTCACCGGGGAGCTGTTTTTT.

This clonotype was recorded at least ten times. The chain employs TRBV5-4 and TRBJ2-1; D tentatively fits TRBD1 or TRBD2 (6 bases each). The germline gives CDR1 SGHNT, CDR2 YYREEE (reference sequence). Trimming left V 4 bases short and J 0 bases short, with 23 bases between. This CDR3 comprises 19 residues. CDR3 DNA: TGTGCCAGCAGCCCGAGGGGGGCGCGCCCCTTTCCCTCCTACAATGAGCAGTTCTTC. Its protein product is CASSPRGARPFPSYNEQFF.

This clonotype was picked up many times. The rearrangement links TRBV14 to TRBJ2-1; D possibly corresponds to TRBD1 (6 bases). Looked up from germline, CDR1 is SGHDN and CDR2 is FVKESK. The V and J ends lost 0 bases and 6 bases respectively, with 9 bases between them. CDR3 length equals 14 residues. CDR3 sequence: CASSQEYRANEQFF. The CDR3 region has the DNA TGTGCCAGCAGCCAAGAATACAGGGCCAATGAGCAGTTCTTC.

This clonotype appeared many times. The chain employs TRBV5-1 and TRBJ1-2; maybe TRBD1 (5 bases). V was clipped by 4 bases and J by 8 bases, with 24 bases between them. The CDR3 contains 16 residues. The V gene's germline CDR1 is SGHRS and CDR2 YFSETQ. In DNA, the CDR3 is TGCGCCAGCAGCCTCCGCAGCGTCGACAGAAGCTACGGCTACACCTTC. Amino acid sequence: CASSLRSVDRSYGYTF.

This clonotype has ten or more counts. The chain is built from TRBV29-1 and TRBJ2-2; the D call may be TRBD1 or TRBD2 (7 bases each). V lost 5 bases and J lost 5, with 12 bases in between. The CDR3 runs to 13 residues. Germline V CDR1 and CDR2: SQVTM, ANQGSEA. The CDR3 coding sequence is TGCAGCGTTAATCAGGGGGGGACCGGGGAGCTGTTTTTT. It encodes CSVNQGGTGELFF.

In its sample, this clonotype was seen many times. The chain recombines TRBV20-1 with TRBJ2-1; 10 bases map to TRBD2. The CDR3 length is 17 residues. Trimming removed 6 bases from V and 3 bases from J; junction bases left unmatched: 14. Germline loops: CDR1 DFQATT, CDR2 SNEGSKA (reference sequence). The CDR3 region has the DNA TGCAGTGCCATCTCTAGCGGGGGCCTATCCTACTACAATGAGCAGTTCTTC. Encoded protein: CSAISSGGLSYYNEQFF.

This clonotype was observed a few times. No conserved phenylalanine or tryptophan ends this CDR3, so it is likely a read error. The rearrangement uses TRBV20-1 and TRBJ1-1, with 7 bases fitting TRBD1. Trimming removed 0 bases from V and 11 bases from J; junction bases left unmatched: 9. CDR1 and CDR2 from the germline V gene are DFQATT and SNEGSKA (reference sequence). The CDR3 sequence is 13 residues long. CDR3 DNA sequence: TGCAGTGCTAGAGATAGCGGACAGGTTCTCGCTTTCGTT. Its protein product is CSARDSGQVLAFV.

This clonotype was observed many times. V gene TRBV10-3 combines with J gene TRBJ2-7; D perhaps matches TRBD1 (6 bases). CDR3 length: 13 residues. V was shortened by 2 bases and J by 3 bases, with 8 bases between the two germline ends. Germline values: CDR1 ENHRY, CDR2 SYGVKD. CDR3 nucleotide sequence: TGTGCCATCAGTGAGCAGGGGATCTACGAGCAGTACTTC. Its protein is CAISEQGIYEQYF.

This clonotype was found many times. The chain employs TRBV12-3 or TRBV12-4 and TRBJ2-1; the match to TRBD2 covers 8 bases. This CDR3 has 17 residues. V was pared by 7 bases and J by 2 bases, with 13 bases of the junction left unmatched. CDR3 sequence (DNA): TGTGCCAGCACCGAATCGATACTAGCGGCGACCTACAATGAGCAGTTCTTC. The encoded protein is CASTESILAATYNEQFF.

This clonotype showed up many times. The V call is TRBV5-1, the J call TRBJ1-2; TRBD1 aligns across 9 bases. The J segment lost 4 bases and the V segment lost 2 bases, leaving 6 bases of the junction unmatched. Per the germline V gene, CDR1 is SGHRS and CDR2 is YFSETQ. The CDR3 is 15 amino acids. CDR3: CASSLQGAASYGYTF. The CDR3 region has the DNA TGCGCCAGCAGCTTACAGGGGGCCGCGAGCTATGGCTACACCTTC.